This record covers a single TCR beta chain. Authors' analysis steps: Estimation of nucleated cell counts was performed using reference gene primer amplification. Clones were read by immunoSEQ multiplex PCR, and TCRdb kept only the in-frame ones, dropping some. D and trimming come from the DNA, and the V and J calls and clone size come from that table. The sample records roughly 160,000 clones, less than 85% being singletons. This entry comes from a study of blood T cell repertoires in COVID-19. Study information: Italy, Spain and the United States were the sources of the convalescent and acute COVID-19 samples. PBMCs, B-cell-depleted T cells, or T cells were the source of the cDNA or gDNA that made up the material.

V dropped 5 bases and J dropped 0 bases, with 10 bases sitting between them. Germline lookup yields CDR1 SNHLY and CDR2 FYNNEI. This CDR3 spans 14 amino acids. This chain links TRBV2 with TRBJ2-5; the D is unclear. This receptor was obtained from an elderly woman with active or convalescent COVID-19. The sequencing input was peripheral blood. DNA of the CDR3: TGTGCCAGCAGTACTCAACAGTACCAAGAGACCCAGTACTTC. The encoded protein is CASSTQQYQETQYF.